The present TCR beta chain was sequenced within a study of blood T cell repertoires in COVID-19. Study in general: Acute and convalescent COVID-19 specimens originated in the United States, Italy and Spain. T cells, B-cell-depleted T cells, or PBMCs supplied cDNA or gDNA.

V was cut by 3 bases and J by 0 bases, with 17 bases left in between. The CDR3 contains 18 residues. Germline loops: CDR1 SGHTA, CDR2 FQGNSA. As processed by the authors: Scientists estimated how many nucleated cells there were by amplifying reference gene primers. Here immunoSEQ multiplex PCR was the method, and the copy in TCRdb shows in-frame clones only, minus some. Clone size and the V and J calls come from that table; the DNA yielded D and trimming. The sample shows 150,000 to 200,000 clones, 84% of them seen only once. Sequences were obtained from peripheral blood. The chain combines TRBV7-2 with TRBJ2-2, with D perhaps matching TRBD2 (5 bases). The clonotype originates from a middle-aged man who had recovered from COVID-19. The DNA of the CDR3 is TGTGCCAGCAGCTTGGTCGCCCCGGGGTTCGCGAACACCGGGGAGCTGTTTTTT. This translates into CASSLVAPGFANTGELFF.